These 19 T cell receptor beta chains came from one sample sequenced in a study of T cells in Graves' hyperthyroidism and ophthalmopathy. RNA transcripts were the template for amplifying TCR beta CDR3 regions. With the HTBI primer set, the TCR CDR3 went through a first round of RT-PCR. TCRdb itself ran the multiplex PCR reads through MiXCR, one entry per CDR3 protein. The top ten hold roughly a third of the sample, which has under 450,000 distinct CDR3 sequences, about a sixth seen once. Sequences were obtained from blood. Receptor source: a woman younger than 45 with Graves' hyperthyroidism that later progressed to Graves' ophthalmopathy.

A few counts support this clonotype. The chain joins TRBV3-1 to TRBJ1-2; weak D call: TRBD1 (5 bases). Trimming removed 0 bases from V and 5 bases from J, with 10 bases in between. Germline V lookup: CDR1 LGHDT, CDR2 YNNKEL (reference sequence). This CDR3 comprises 14 residues. The CDR3: CASSQDLGVYGYTF. The CDR3 coding sequence is TGTGCCAGCAGCCAAGATCTGGGGGTGTATGGCTACACCTTC.

This clonotype showed up many times. The chain recombines TRBV29-1 with TRBJ2-1, with 8 bases that match TRBD2. Germline V gives CDR1 SQVTM, CDR2 ANQGSEA. This CDR3 region has 14 residues. Trimming at V came to 5 bases and at J to 6 bases, leaving 9 bases not matched to a gene. The CDR3 coding sequence is TGCAGCGTTTCGTCAGGACTAGCATTCAATGAGCAGTTCTTC. Its translation: CSVSSGLAFNEQFF.

This clonotype was seen many times. This chain connects TRBV5-1 to TRBJ2-1; 14 bases are shared with TRBD2. The CDR3 consists of 16 residues. Germline CDR1 and CDR2: SGHRS and YFSETQ. Trimming at V came to 5 bases and at J to 5 bases, leaving 6 bases not matched to a gene. The CDR3 bases are TGCGCCAGCAGTCGCAGACTAGCGGGAGGGGACAATGAGCAGTTCTTC. This encodes CASSRRLAGGDNEQFF.

This clonotype appeared a few times. The CDR3 loop reads CASSRDGGRGANVLTF. The CDR3 region has the DNA TGTGCCAGCAGTAGGGACGGCGGTAGAGGGGCCAACGTCCTGACTTTC. The V call is TRBV6-1, the J call TRBJ2-6; D tentatively reads TRBD1 or TRBD2 (5 bases each). The CDR3 length is 16 residues. Trimming took off 5 bases at V and 4 bases at J, with 15 bases between the two ends. Germline V gene lookup returns CDR1 MNHNS and CDR2 SASEGT.

This clonotype was counted once. This chain joins TRBV5-1 and TRBJ2-1; 14 nucleotides agree with TRBD2. Unmatched junction bases numbered 7, after V lost 0 bases and J lost 2 bases. This CDR3 spans 19 amino acids. Per germline, CDR1 SGHRS and CDR2 YFSETQ. CDR3 nucleotides: TGCGCCAGCAGCTTGGCACCGTGGACTAGCGGGAGGACCTACAATGAGCAGTTCTTC. Amino acid sequence: CASSLAPWTSGRTYNEQFF.

Remarks on this clonotype: Compared with germline, one end of the junction differs, possibly owing to a read error. The gene calls are TRBV28 and TRBJ1-4, with no clear D. The CDR3 contains 12 residues. Germline V gene lookup returns CDR1 MDHEN and CDR2 SYDVKM. CDR3: CASSSVGEKLYF. The CDR3 nucleotides are TGTGCCAGCAGTTCTGTGGGTGAAAAACTGTATTTT.

This clonotype showed up many times. This rearrangement joins TRBV12-3 or TRBV12-4 to TRBJ2-1; the D call may be TRBD1 or TRBD2 (6 bases each). The CDR3 extends over 16 amino acids. V was shortened by 3 bases and J by 0 bases, with 12 bases between the two germline ends. Here the CDR3 reads CASSLSGALSYNEQFF. For the CDR3, the DNA is TGTGCCAGCAGTTTGTCGGGGGCCCTCTCCTACAATGAGCAGTTCTTC.

This clonotype was seen only a few times. Lacking the conserved final phenylalanine or tryptophan, this CDR3 likely reflects a read error. This chain uses TRBV6-5 with TRBJ1-1; a weak D match, TRBD1 (5 bases). The CDR3 totals 16 residues. V was cut by 0 bases and J by 0 bases, with 11 bases left in between. The germline gives CDR1 MNHEY, CDR2 SVGAGI. CDR3: CASSYSSGRLNTEAFL. The CDR3 DNA reads as TGTGCCAGCAGTTACTCTTCGGGACGGCTGAACACTGAAGCTTTCCTT.

This clonotype was found many times. The CDR3 spells CASSLGRAGGRREKADTQYF. CDR3 nucleotide sequence: TGTGCCAGCAGCTTAGGCCGAGCGGGAGGGCGTAGGGAGAAAGCAGATACGCAGTATTTT. The rearrangement joins TRBV11-2 to TRBJ2-3; 10 bases align to TRBD2. The CDR3 runs 20 residues. Germline lookup yields CDR1 SGHAT and CDR2 FQNNGV. With V trimmed by 1 base and J by 4 bases, 17 bases remained unmatched.

This clonotype occurred many times. This chain joins TRBV30 and TRBJ2-3; D is uncertain. V shed 4 bases and J shed 7 bases, with 9 bases lying between them. The CDR3 is 11 amino acids. Germline-derived CDR1 and CDR2 are GTSNPN and SVGIG (reference sequence). CDR3: CAWTVRNTQYF. The CDR3 DNA follows: TGTGCCTGGACGGTCAGGAATACGCAGTATTTT. Based on the CDR3 plus reference TRBV30 and TRBJ2-3, the full variable domain is SQTIHQWPATLVQPVGSPLSLECTVEGTSNPNLYWYRQAAGRGLQLLFYSVGIGQISSEVPQNLSASRPQDRQFILSSKKLLLSDSGFYLCAWTVRNTQYFGPGTRLTVL.

The rearrangement uses TRBV28 and TRBJ2-7; no clear D gene. This CDR3 is built from 11 residues. V lost 7 bases to trimming and J lost 0 bases, with 4 bases between them. Germline V gene sequence: CDR1 MDHEN, CDR2 SYDVKM. This CDR3 reads CASKNSYEQYF. The CDR3, as DNA: TGTGCCAGCAAAAACTCCTACGAGCAGTACTTC.

The J gene is TRBJ2-7, the V gene TRBV11-2; D tentatively reads TRBD1 or TRBD2 (5 bases each). Per the germline V gene, CDR1 is SGHAT and CDR2 is FQNNGV. The CDR3 spans 16 residues. V lost 3 bases and J lost 3, with 18 bases in between. The CDR3 DNA is TGTGCCAGCAGCTTCGGGGCTAGCACGTCGGGCTACGAGCAGTACTTC. This sequence encodes CASSFGASTSGYEQYF.

The chain carries TRBV4-2 and TRBJ2-2; 8 bases are shared with TRBD2. The CDR3 contains 18 residues. Germline loops: CDR1 LGHNA, CDR2 YNFKEQ. J was trimmed by 1 base and V by 1 base; bases with no gene match: 8. CDR3 region: CASSQVGGAGVNTGELFF. In DNA form, the CDR3 reads TGTGCCAGCAGCCAAGTGGGGGGAGCGGGGGTGAACACCGGGGAGCTGTTTTTT.

The chain joins TRBV27 to TRBJ2-3; TRBD2 might be the D (5 bases). This CDR3 contains 13 residues. Per germline, CDR1 MNHEY and CDR2 SMNVEV (reference sequence). Trimming stripped 3 bases from V and 5 bases from J, with 9 bases between. The CDR3 protein is CASSLREIDTQYF. CDR3 sequence (DNA): TGTGCCAGCAGTTTGAGGGAGATAGATACGCAGTATTTT.

This clonotype was seen a few times. This chain uses TRBV4-1 with TRBJ1-4, with 7 positions matching TRBD1. The V gene end was trimmed by 2 bases and the J gene end by 5 bases; junction bases not matched to a gene: 5. The length of the CDR3 is 15 residues. From germline, CDR1 is MGHRA and CDR2 YSYEKL. The CDR3 sequence: CASSQTRGINEKLFF. The DNA of the CDR3 is TGCGCCAGCAGCCAAACCAGGGGGATCAATGAAAAACTGTTTTTT.

This clonotype has ten or more counts. This chain uses TRBV20-1 with TRBJ1-5; 8 bases align to TRBD1. After removal of 6 bases from V and 0 bases from J, the junction contained 7 bases not matched to a gene. Germline CDR1 reads DFQATT; CDR2 reads SNEGSKA (reference sequence). CDR3 length: 15 residues. DNA for the CDR3: TGCAGTGCCCGGAGGACAGGGAATAGCAATCAGCCCCAGCATTTT. Translating it yields CSARRTGNSNQPQHF.

The CDR3: CASSIIAGGNNEQFF. The DNA of the CDR3 is TGTGCCAGTAGTATTATAGCGGGGGGCAACAATGAGCAGTTCTTC. This chain joins TRBV19 and TRBJ2-1; 10 bases fit TRBD2. V shed 3 bases, J shed 5 bases, and the junction held 4 bases outside the gene matches. Germline CDR1 reads LNHDA; CDR2 reads SQIVND (reference sequence). CDR3 size: 15 residues. Combining the CDR3 with reference TRBV19 and TRBJ2-1 gives the whole variable domain DGGITQSPKYLFRKEGQNVTLSCEQNLNHDAMYWYRQDPGQGLRLIYYSQIVNDFQKGDIAEGYSVSREKKESFPLTVTSAQKNPTAFYLCASSIIAGGNNEQFFGPGTRLTVL.

This clonotype has at least ten counts. This chain links TRBV24-1 with TRBJ2-3; 8 nucleotides match TRBD1. This CDR3 is built from 14 residues. The germline V gene encodes CDR1 KGHDR and CDR2 SFDVKD. V shed 7 bases, J shed 2 bases, and the junction held 4 bases outside the gene matches. The CDR3, as DNA: TGTGCCACCAGGGACAGGGCGATCACAGATACGCAGTATTTT. Protein product: CATRDRAITDTQYF.

Ten or more counts support this clonotype. The chain links TRBV28 to TRBJ2-5; a weak D match, TRBD1 (5 bases). The CDR3 sequence is 19 residues long. The germline V gene encodes CDR1 MDHEN and CDR2 SYDVKM. V lost 6 bases, J lost 2 bases, and 28 bases lay in between. Here the CDR3 DNA reads TGTGCCAGCAGCTCCCGAATTGCGTCTTCACCAGGGAATCAAGAGACCCAGTACTTC. This encodes CASSSRIASSPGNQETQYF.